The 6 T cell receptor beta chains below all came from one sample that was sequenced in a study of shared clonotypes between healthy human individuals. Sequencing used immunoSEQ multiplex PCR; TCRdb keeps in-frame clones, though not all of them. The profile covers 1,500,000 or so clones, with less than 99% appearing a single time and roughly 0.35% taken by the ten largest. The specimen sequenced was naive CD4+ T cells sorted from blood. Subset denoted: CD45RA+ positively selected. The receptors were gathered from a man aged 30-40 years in good health.

The chain couples TRBV14 to TRBJ1-3; a weak D match, TRBD1 (5 bases). This CDR3 has 15 amino acids. The ends were cut back, 1 base at V and 3 bases at J, with 10 bases in the middle. Germline CDR1 is SGHDN and CDR2 is FVKESK. CDR3 nucleotide sequence: TGTGCCAGCAGCCAAGTCTGGGGGGATGGAAACACCATATATTTT. The encoded protein is CASSQVWGDGNTIYF.

This chain connects TRBV7-9 to TRBJ1-5, with D possibly TRBD1 on 5 matching bases. The CDR3 covers 13 residues. V was cut by 7 bases and J by 5 bases, with 12 bases left in between. The germline gives CDR1 SEHNR, CDR2 FQNEAQ (reference sequence). The CDR3 protein is CASTWGSDQPQHF. In DNA form, the CDR3 reads TGTGCCAGCACATGGGGCAGCGATCAGCCCCAGCATTTT.

A remark on this clone: Distinct nucleotide sequences in the sample also encode this CDR3. CDR3 DNA: TGTGCCAGCTCACCCATACAGGGGGACGAGCAGTACTTC. Its translation is CASSPIQGDEQYF. The rearrangement links TRBV18 to TRBJ2-7; 8 positions match TRBD1. Germline lookup yields CDR1 KGHSH and CDR2 LQKENI. The CDR3 sequence is 13 residues long. Trimming took 3 bases from V and 5 from J; bases not matched to a gene: 3.

The CDR3 spells CASRGQGTSGLYSYNEQFF. The CDR3 nucleotides read TGTGCCAGCAGGGGACAGGGAACTAGCGGCCTATACTCCTACAATGAGCAGTTCTTC. The chain couples TRBV2 to TRBJ2-1, with a weak D call TRBD1 (9 bases). The CDR3 is 19 amino acids. CDR1 and CDR2 (germline): SNHLY, FYNNEI. V lost 6 bases, J lost 0 bases, and 24 bases lay in between.

The V gene is TRBV9, the J gene TRBJ2-2; D ambiguous. Germline-derived CDR1 and CDR2 are SGDLS and YYNGEE. V was shortened by 1 base and J by 7 bases, with 14 bases between the two germline ends. There are 15 residues in the CDR3. CDR3 protein: CASSVNSISSGELFF. The CDR3 coding sequence is TGTGCCAGCAGCGTAAATAGTATATCCAGCGGGGAGCTGTTTTTT.

The V gene is TRBV28, the J gene TRBJ1-2; TRBD1 matches 11 bases. This CDR3 contains 17 residues. The germline CDR1 and CDR2 sequences are MDHEN and SYDVKM. V shed 6 bases and J 4 bases; nucleotides not matched to a gene: 13. CDR3 protein: CASRRWTGGLSGYGYTF. The CDR3 DNA reads TGTGCCAGCAGGAGGTGGACAGGGGGCCTATCTGGCTATGGCTACACCTTC.